This passage covers 7 T cell receptor beta chains from one sample sequenced in a study of blood T cell repertoires in COVID-19. Data came from immunoSEQ multiplex PCR; TCRdb stores just in-frame clones and leaves some out. The sample shows approximately 230,000 clones, 70% to 85% of them seen only once. The sequenced material came from peripheral blood. Receptor source: an elderly man with acute or convalescent COVID-19.

The chain has TRBV12-3 or TRBV12-4 and TRBJ1-2, with TRBD1 matching 8 bases. V was pared by 6 bases and J by 7 bases, with 7 bases of the junction left unmatched. The CDR3 totals 13 residues. CDR3 bases: TGTGCCAGCAGGGCCGCAGGGGGCGGTGGCTACACCTTC. Translating gives CASRAAGGGGYTF.

This chain connects TRBV10-3 to TRBJ1-6; D is perhaps TRBD1 (5 bases). The CDR3 has 15 residues. CDR1 is ENHRY and CDR2 is SYGVKD in the germline V gene. V was pared by 2 bases and J by 7 bases, with 12 bases between. This chain's CDR3 is CAISERGQGNSPLHF. The CDR3, as DNA: TGTGCCATCAGTGAGCGTGGGCAGGGAAATTCACCCCTCCACTTT.

J is TRBJ2-5 and V is TRBV5-1; 7 bases map to TRBD1. The V and J ends lost 0 bases and 4 bases, in that order; junction bases with no gene match: 6. This CDR3 is 15 amino acids long. CDR1 and CDR2 from the germline V gene are SGHRS and YFSETQ. The CDR3 is CASSLEVGGLETQYF. For the CDR3, the DNA is TGCGCCAGCAGCTTGGAGGTAGGGGGCTTAGAGACCCAGTACTTC. The full variable domain, its missing parts supplied by reference TRBV5-1 and TRBJ2-5, is KAGVTQTPRYLIKTRGQQVTLSCSPISGHRSVSWYQQTPGQGLQFLFEYFSETQRNKGNFPGRFSGRQFSNSRSEMNVSTLELGDSALYLCASSLEVGGLETQYFGPGTRLLVL.

The chain employs TRBV11-2 and TRBJ2-7; D might be TRBD2 (6 bases). Trimming took 5 bases from V and 5 from J, leaving 13 bases between them. This CDR3 is 13 amino acids long. The germline V gene encodes CDR1 SGHAT and CDR2 FQNNGV. The CDR3: CASSPDWGDEQYF. The CDR3 DNA reads as TGTGCCAGCAGCCCGGACTGGGGGGACGAGCAGTACTTC.

CDR3 region: CASSLEGASSKGYTF. CDR3 coding DNA: TGCGCCAGCAGCTTGGAGGGGGCCTCCTCGAAAGGCTACACCTTC. This chain joins TRBV5-1 and TRBJ1-2, with 7 bases matching TRBD1. V shed 0 bases and J 8 bases; nucleotides not matched to a gene: 10. CDR3 length: 15 amino acids. The germline V gene has CDR1 SGHRS and CDR2 YFSETQ.

This chain connects TRBV28 to TRBJ1-6, with 10 nucleotides matching TRBD1. The CDR3 is 18 residues long. Trimming cost V 2 bases and J 2 bases; bases outside gene matches: 6. Germline V gene sequence: CDR1 MDHEN, CDR2 SYDVKM. CDR3 bases: TGTGCCAGCAGTTTAAGACGACAGGGGGCCACCTATAATTCACCCCTCCACTTT. As protein: CASSLRRQGATYNSPLHF.

The chain employs TRBV7-9 and TRBJ1-3; D remains ambiguous. The ends were cut back, 0 bases at V and 1 base at J, with 7 bases in the middle. CDR3 length: 15 residues. The germline CDR1 and CDR2 sequences are SEHNR and FQNEAQ (reference sequence). This chain's CDR3 is CASSLAWQSGNTIYF. The CDR3 region has the DNA TGTGCCAGCAGCTTAGCGTGGCAGTCTGGAAACACCATATATTTT.